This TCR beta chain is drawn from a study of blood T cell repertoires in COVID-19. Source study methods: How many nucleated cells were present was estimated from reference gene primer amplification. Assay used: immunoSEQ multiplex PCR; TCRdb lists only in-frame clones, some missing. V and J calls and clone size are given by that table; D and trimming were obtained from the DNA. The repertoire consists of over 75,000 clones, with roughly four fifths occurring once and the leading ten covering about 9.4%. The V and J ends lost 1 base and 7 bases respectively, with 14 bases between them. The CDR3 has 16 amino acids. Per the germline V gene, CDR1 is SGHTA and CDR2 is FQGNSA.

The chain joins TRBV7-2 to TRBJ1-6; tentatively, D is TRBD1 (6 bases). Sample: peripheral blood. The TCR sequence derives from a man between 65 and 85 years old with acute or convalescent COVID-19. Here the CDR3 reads CASSLGGQPDNSPLHF. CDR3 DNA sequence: TGTGCCAGCAGCTTAGGGGGACAACCCGACAATTCACCCCTCCACTTT.